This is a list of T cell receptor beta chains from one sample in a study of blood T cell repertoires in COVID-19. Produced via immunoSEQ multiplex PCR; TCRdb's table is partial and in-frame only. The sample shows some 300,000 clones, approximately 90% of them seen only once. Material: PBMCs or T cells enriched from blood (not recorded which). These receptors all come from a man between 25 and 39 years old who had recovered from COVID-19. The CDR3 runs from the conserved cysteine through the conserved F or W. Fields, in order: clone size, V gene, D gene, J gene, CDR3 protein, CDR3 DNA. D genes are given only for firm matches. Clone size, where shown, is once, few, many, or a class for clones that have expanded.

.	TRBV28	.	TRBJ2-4	CASSLAGLAKNIQYF	TGTGCCAGCAGTTTAGCCGGGTTAGCCAAAAACATTCAGTACTTC
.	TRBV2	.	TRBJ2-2	CASTSQENTGELFF	TGTGCCAGCACCAGTCAAGAGAACACCGGGGAGCTGTTTTTT
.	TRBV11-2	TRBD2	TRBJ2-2	CASSLVSPGLAVSTGELFF	TGTGCCAGCAGCTTAGTAAGTCCGGGACTAGCGGTGTCCACCGGGGAGCTGTTTTTT
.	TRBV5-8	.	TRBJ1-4	CASSLEWIWASPNEKLFF	TGTGCCAGCAGCTTGGAATGGATATGGGCGTCCCCTAATGAAAAACTGTTTTTT
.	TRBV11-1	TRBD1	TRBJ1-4	CASSLNRGTNEKLFF	TGTGCCAGCAGCTTGAACAGGGGGACTAATGAAAAACTGTTTTTT
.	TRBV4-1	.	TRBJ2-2	CASSQGISGFSGELFF	TGCGCCAGCAGCCAAGGTATATCAGGGTTTTCCGGGGAGCTGTTTTTT
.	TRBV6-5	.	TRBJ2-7	CASRGDYEQYF	TGTGCCAGCAGGGGAGATTACGAGCAGTACTTC
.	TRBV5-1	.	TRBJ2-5	CASSPRDTQETQYF	TGCGCCAGCAGCCCACGGGACACCCAAGAGACCCAGTACTTC
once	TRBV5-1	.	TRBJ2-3	CASSLGQGADTQYF	TGCGCCAGCAGCTTGGGCCAGGGCGCAGATACGCAGTATTTT
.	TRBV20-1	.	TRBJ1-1	CSARDSGDAEF	TGCAGTGCTAGAGACTCGGGGGACGCCGAGTTT
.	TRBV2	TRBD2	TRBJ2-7	CASSEGSTSGGLQYF	TGTGCCAGCAGTGAGGGGAGCACTAGCGGGGGGCTGCAGTACTTC
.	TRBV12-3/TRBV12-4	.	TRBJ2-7	CASSLQQSYEQYF	TGTGCCAGCAGTTTACAACAGAGTTACGAGCAGTACTTC
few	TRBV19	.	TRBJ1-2	CASSFFTTQADGYTF	TGTGCCAGTAGTTTTTTTACAACTCAGGCCGACGGCTACACCTTC
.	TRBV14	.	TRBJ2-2	CASSHAGFNTGELFF	TGTGCCAGCAGCCACGCCGGGTTCAACACCGGGGAGCTGTTTTTT
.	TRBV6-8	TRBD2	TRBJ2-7	CASSPLAGPSSYEQYF	TGTGCCAGCAGCCCGCTAGCGGGACCCAGCTCCTACGAGCAGTACTTC
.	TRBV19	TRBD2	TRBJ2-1	CASSPGRSYNEQFF	TGTGCCAGCTCTCCCGGGAGGAGTTACAATGAGCAGTTCTTC
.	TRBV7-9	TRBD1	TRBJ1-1	CASSKPGTGPMNTEAFF	TGTGCCAGCAGCAAACCCGGGACAGGGCCTATGAACACTGAAGCTTTCTTT
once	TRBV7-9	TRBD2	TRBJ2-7	CASSTSGSSYEQYF	TGTGCCAGCAGCACGAGCGGGAGCTCCTACGAGCAGTACTTC
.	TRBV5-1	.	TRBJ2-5	CASTTDHQIGQETQYF	TGCGCCAGTACCACCGACCACCAAATCGGGCAAGAGACCCAGTACTTC
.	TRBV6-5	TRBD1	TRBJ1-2	CASSRLTGGASGYTF	TGTGCCAGCAGCCGATTAACAGGGGGCGCATCGGGCTACACCTTC
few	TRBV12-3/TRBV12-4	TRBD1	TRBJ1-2	CASTQGATYGYTF	TGTGCCAGCACACAGGGGGCTACCTATGGCTACACCTTC
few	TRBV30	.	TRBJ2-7	CAWSQGRYEQYF	TGTGCCTGGAGCCAGGGTCGGTACGAGCAGTACTTC
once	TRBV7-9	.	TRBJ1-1	CASSSSYNTEAFF	TGTGCCAGCAGCTCAAGCTATAACACTGAAGCTTTCTTT
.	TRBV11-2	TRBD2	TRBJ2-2	CASSAGLAGGGGELFF	TGTGCCAGCAGCGCCGGACTAGCGGGAGGAGGCGGGGAGCTGTTTTTT
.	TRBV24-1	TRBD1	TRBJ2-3	CATSGGQGSSTDTQYF	TGTGCCACCAGTGGGGGACAGGGGTCTAGCACAGATACGCAGTATTTT
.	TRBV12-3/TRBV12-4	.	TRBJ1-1	CASSLGGFTEAFF	TGTGCCAGCAGTTTAGGGGGCTTCACTGAAGCTTTCTTT
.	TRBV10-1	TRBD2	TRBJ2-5	CASSESGIAGAPRETQYF	TGCGCCAGCAGTGAGTCGGGGATAGCGGGAGCCCCGCGGGAGACCCAGTACTTC
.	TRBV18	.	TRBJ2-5	CASSIQETQYF	TGTGCCAGCTCCATTCAAGAGACCCAGTACTTC
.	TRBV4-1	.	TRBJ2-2	CASSPSATGELFF	TGCGCCAGCAGCCCGAGCGCGACCGGGGAGCTGTTTTTT
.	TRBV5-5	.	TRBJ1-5	CASASDSNQPQHF	TGTGCCAGCGCCTCAGATAGCAATCAGCCCCAGCATTTT
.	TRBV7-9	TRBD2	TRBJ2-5	CASSLFGSGKETQYF	TGTGCCAGCAGCTTATTTGGTAGCGGGAAAGAGACCCAGTACTTC
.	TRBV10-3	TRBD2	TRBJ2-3	CAISMGLAGGTDTQYF	TGTGCCATCAGTATGGGACTAGCGGGAGGGACAGATACGCAGTATTTT
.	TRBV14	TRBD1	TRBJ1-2	CASSQTGANYGYTF	TGTGCCAGCAGCCAAACAGGGGCTAACTATGGCTACACCTTC
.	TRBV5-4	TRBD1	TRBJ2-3	CASSPMAQGIDTQYF	TGTGCCAGCAGCCCGATGGCACAGGGGATAGATACGCAGTATTTT
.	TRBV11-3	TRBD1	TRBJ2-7	CASSLEGDSSYEQYF	TGTGCCAGCAGCTTAGAAGGGGACAGCAGCTACGAGCAGTACTTC
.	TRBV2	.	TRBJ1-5	CASDSSGRGNQPQHF	TGTGCCAGCGATTCTTCAGGGAGGGGCAATCAGCCCCAGCATTTT
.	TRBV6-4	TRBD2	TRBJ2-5	CASRGLAGEETQYF	TGTGCCAGCAGGGGATTAGCGGGGGAAGAGACCCAGTACTTC
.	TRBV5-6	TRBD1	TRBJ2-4	CASRGTVLAKNIQYF	TGTGCCAGCAGAGGGACAGTCCTAGCCAAAAACATTCAGTACTTC
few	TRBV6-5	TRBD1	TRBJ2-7	CASIFDRAGEQYF	TGTGCCAGCATTTTTGACAGGGCTGGCGAGCAGTACTTC
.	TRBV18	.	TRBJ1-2	CASSPPGQTFYGYTF	TGTGCCAGCTCACCCCCTGGACAAACCTTCTATGGCTACACCTTC
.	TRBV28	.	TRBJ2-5	CASSAPSTETQYF	TGTGCCAGCAGTGCCCCATCTACAGAGACCCAGTACTTC
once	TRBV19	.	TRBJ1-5	CASSYPGEGADSNQPQHF	TGTGCCAGTAGTTACCCGGGAGAGGGCGCGGATAGCAATCAGCCCCAGCATTTT
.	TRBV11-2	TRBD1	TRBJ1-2	CASSSGTGDYGYTF	TGTGCCAGCAGCTCAGGGACAGGCGACTATGGCTACACCTTC
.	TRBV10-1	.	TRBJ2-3	CASSERTGDSTDTQYF	TGCGCCAGCAGTGAGAGGACTGGAGATAGCACAGATACGCAGTATTTT
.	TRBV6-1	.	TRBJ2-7	CASSDWDSGAYEQYF	TGTGCCAGCAGTGATTGGGACTCGGGGGCCTACGAGCAGTACTTC
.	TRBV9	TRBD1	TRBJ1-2	CASSHPPGQGYGYTF	TGTGCCAGCAGCCACCCTCCGGGACAGGGTTATGGCTACACCTTC
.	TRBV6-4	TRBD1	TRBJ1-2	CASSQSPTGVGSRSYTF	TGTGCCAGCAGTCAATCCCCCACAGGGGTGGGTTCTCGGAGCTACACCTTC
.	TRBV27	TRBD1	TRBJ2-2	CASREGQGALKTGELFF	TGTGCCAGCCGAGAAGGACAGGGGGCCTTAAAGACCGGGGAGCTGTTTTTT
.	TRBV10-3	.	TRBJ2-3	CAIGDTGTDTQYF	TGTGCCATCGGGGACACAGGCACAGATACGCAGTATTTT
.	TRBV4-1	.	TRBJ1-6	CASSQLTWNSPLHF	TGCGCCAGCAGCCAACTTACATGGAATTCACCCCTCCACTTT
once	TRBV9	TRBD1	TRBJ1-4	CASSVETGGEKLFF	TGTGCCAGCAGCGTAGAAACAGGGGGTGAAAAACTGTTTTTT
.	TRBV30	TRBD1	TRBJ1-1	CAWSSGGQGEAFF	TGTGCCTGGAGTTCTGGGGGACAGGGTGAAGCTTTCTTT
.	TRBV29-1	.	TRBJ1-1	CSLGGPNTEAFF	TGCAGCCTTGGGGGCCCGAACACTGAAGCTTTCTTT
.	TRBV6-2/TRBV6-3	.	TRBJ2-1	CASSPSMAPGDLGNEQFF	TGTGCCAGCAGCCCTTCTATGGCCCCAGGGGACCTCGGCAATGAGCAGTTCTTC
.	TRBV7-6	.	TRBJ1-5	CASSHRSGSIGNQPQHF	TGTGCCAGCAGCCACAGGTCAGGCTCCATTGGCAATCAGCCCCAGCATTTT
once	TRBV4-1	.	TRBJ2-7	CASSQDRLARKNHYEQYF	TGCGCCAGCAGCCAAGACCGTCTAGCTAGGAAAAATCACTACGAGCAGTACTTC
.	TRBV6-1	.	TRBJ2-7	CASSETTQPPYEQYF	TGTGCCAGCAGTGAAACAACCCAACCCCCCTACGAGCAGTACTTC
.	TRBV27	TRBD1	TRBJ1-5	CASSSEQGAHQPQHF	TGTGCCAGCAGTTCCGAACAGGGGGCCCATCAGCCCCAGCATTTT
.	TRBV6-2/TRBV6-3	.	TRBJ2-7	CASSYSRLVHEQYF	TGTGCCAGCAGTTACTCTCGGCTAGTCCACGAGCAGTACTTC
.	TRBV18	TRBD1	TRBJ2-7	CASSLQAKTGLEQYF	TGTGCCAGCTCCCTCCAGGCTAAGACAGGGCTCGAGCAGTACTTC